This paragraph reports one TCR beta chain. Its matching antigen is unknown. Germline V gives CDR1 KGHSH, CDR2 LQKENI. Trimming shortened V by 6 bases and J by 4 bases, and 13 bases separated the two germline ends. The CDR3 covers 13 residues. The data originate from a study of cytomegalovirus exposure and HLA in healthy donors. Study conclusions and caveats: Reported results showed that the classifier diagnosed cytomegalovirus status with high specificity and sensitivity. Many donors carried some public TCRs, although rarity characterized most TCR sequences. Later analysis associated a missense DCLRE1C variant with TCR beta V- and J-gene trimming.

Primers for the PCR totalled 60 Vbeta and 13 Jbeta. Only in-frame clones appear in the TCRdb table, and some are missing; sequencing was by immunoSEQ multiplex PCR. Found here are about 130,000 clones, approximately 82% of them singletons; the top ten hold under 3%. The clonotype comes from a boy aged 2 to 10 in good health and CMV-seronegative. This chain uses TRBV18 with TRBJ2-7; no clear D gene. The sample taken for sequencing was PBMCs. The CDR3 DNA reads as TGTGCCAGCTCGGCTGGGCAGAGTTACGAGCAGTACTTC. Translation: CASSAGQSYEQYF.